A single sample gave rise to the 27 T cell receptor beta chains below, sequenced in a study of blood T cell repertoires in COVID-19. TCRdb keeps only in-frame clones here, not all; method: immunoSEQ multiplex PCR. Altogether about 150,000 clones are present, about four fifths being singletons, with the ten largest covering 9.2%. The sequenced sample was PBMCs or T cells enriched from blood (not recorded which). These receptors all come from a middle-aged man who had recovered from COVID-19.

In nucleotides, the CDR3 is TGTGCCACCAGCAGAGATCTTAGAGGGTTGGGCACTGAAGCTTTCTTT. It translates to CATSRDLRGLGTEAFF. The chain links TRBV15 to TRBJ1-1, with D unclear. This CDR3 region has 16 residues. The V gene's germline CDR1 is LNHNV and CDR2 YYDKDF (reference sequence). Between the trimmed V and J ends, which lost 0 bases and 4 bases, there was a span of 15 bases.

The chain has TRBV12-1 and TRBJ1-4. TRBV12-1 is classified as a pseudogene. The CDR3 runs to 19 residues. Written as DNA, the CDR3 is TGTGCCAGCAGCCCTATGGGCGGGGGGCCTATTGCAACTAATGAAAAACTGTTTTTT. Amino acids: CASSPMGGGPIATNEKLFF.

The CDR3 DNA is TGTGCCAGCAGCTTCTTAACAGGGGGCGCGGATAATTCACCCCTCCACTTT. Protein sequence: CASSFLTGGADNSPLHF. The rearrangement uses TRBV5-6 and TRBJ1-6; 9 nucleotides agree with TRBD1. CDR1 is SGHDT and CDR2 is YYEEEE in the germline V gene. The V segment lost 2 bases and the J segment 5 bases; nucleotides outside the gene matches: 8. The CDR3 extends over 17 amino acids.

This clone was seen only a few times. The chain is built from TRBV7-6 and TRBJ2-2; 7 nucleotides agree with TRBD1. Germline CDR1 SGHVS, CDR2 FNYEAQ. Unmatched junction bases numbered 9, after V lost 0 bases and J lost 5 bases. This CDR3 contains 17 residues. CDR3 in DNA: TGTGCCAGCAGCTTAGCCTCCATCCGACAGGGTACCGGGGAGCTGTTTTTT. The encoded protein is CASSLASIRQGTGELFF.

This chain links TRBV28 with TRBJ1-6, with TRBD1 matching 8 bases. CDR1 is MDHEN and CDR2 is SYDVKM in the germline V gene. The CDR3 runs to 15 residues. With V trimmed by 7 bases and J by 9 bases, 11 bases remained unmatched. The CDR3 spells CASNLRQGASSPLHF. The DNA for the CDR3 is TGTGCCAGCAACCTTCGGCAGGGGGCTTCTTCACCCCTCCACTTT.

The V call is TRBV6-2 or TRBV6-3, the J call TRBJ2-2, with 7 bases identical to TRBD2. CDR1 and CDR2 from the germline V gene are MNHEY and SVGEGT. The CDR3 length is 17 residues. Unmatched junction bases numbered 11, after V lost 5 bases and J lost 2 bases. The CDR3 spells CASSKIRAGINTGELFF. The CDR3 region has the DNA TGTGCCAGCAGTAAAATAAGAGCGGGGATAAACACCGGGGAGCTGTTTTTT.

The J gene is TRBJ1-2, the V gene TRBV5-1, with a possible D match to TRBD1 (6 bases). Germline CDR1 is SGHRS and CDR2 is YFSETQ. The V end lost 4 bases, the J end lost 3 bases, and 13 bases lay between the germline ends. This CDR3 is 14 amino acids long. CDR3 DNA sequence: TGCGCCAGCAGCCCCCCTGGGGGCGACTATGGCTACACCTTC. It specifies CASSPPGGDYGYTF.

The V call is TRBV27, the J call TRBJ1-2; TRBD1 might be the D (6 bases). V shed 1 base and J shed 5 bases, with 11 bases lying between them. The germline V gene has CDR1 MNHEY and CDR2 SMNVEV (reference sequence). The CDR3 sequence is 14 residues long. CDR3 DNA sequence: TGTGCCAGCAGTTTATTCGGCAGGGGATATGGCTACACCTTC. Translating it yields CASSLFGRGYGYTF.

This chain uses TRBV9 with TRBJ2-6; 10 bases line up with TRBD1. Germline trimming cut 4 bases from V and 0 bases from J; bases unmatched to any gene: 1. The germline V gene has CDR1 SGDLS and CDR2 YYNGEE. The CDR3 has 16 amino acids. The CDR3 region is CASSRTGGSGANVLTF. CDR3 DNA: TGTGCCAGCAGCCGGACAGGGGGCTCTGGGGCCAACGTCCTGACTTTC.

The rearrangement links TRBV5-5 to TRBJ1-1, with TRBD1 matching over 7 bases. This CDR3 is built from 12 residues. The V gene end was trimmed by 4 bases and the J gene end by 11 bases; junction bases not matched to a gene: 8. The germline V gene has CDR1 SGHKS and CDR2 YYEKEE (reference sequence). The CDR3 loop is CASSPTGESAFF. CDR3 in DNA: TGTGCCAGCAGCCCCACAGGGGAGAGCGCTTTCTTT.

V usage is TRBV5-4 and J usage is TRBJ2-3, with TRBD2 matching over 13 bases. The V gene end was trimmed by 4 bases and the J gene end by 6 bases; junction bases not matched to a gene: 8. The CDR3 sequence is 16 residues long. Germline V lookup: CDR1 SGHNT, CDR2 YYREEE (reference sequence). The CDR3 sequence: CASSPRTSGGGDTQYF. DNA for the CDR3: TGTGCCAGCAGCCCCCGGACTAGCGGGGGTGGGGATACGCAGTATTTT.

A remark on this clone: One end of the junction varies from germline; a read error may be responsible. V usage is TRBV11-2 and J usage is TRBJ2-4; D is unclear. The CDR3 has 13 amino acids. Germline V lookup: CDR1 SGHAT, CDR2 FQNNGV. The CDR3 coding sequence is TGTGCCAGCAGCTTAGGGGCCATAAACATTCAGTACTTC. This codes for CASSLGAINIQYF.

The chain couples TRBV10-3 to TRBJ2-3; 10 nucleotides align to TRBD2. The V gene end was trimmed by 4 bases and the J gene end by 5 bases; junction bases not matched to a gene: 6. Germline CDR1 is ENHRY and CDR2 is SYGVKD. There are 15 residues in the CDR3. The CDR3 DNA is TGTGCCATCAGTGTATGGAGCGGGGGGGTAGATACGCAGTATTTT. Translation gives CAISVWSGGVDTQYF.

The chain uses TRBV11-2 and TRBJ1-3; no clear D gene. This CDR3 has 17 amino acids. Germline V gene sequence: CDR1 SGHAT, CDR2 FQNNGV. The V end was cut by 1 base, the J end by 4 bases, with 17 bases between. CDR3 in DNA: TGTGCCAGCAGCTTAGTAGTTGGGCCGGTTGAAGGAAACACCATATATTTT. Translation: CASSLVVGPVEGNTIYF. Using reference TRBV11-2 and TRBJ1-3 for the parts outside the CDR3, the full variable domain is EAGVAQSPRYKIIEKRQSVAFWCNPISGHATLYWYQQILGQGPKLLIQFQNNGVVDDSQLPKDRFSAERLKGVDSTLKIQPAKLEDSAVYLCASSLVVGPVEGNTIYFGEGSWLTVV.

This clone occurred a few times. This chain uses TRBV7-2 with TRBJ1-3; tentatively, D is TRBD1 (6 bases). V was cut by 4 bases and J by 1 base, with 17 bases left in between. Germline V gene lookup returns CDR1 SGHTA and CDR2 FQGNSA. The CDR3 totals 17 residues. Here the CDR3 reads CASSYLRQAKSGNTIYF. The CDR3 DNA follows: TGTGCCAGCAGCTATCTAAGACAGGCCAAATCTGGAAACACCATATATTTT.

V usage is TRBV6-2 or TRBV6-3 and J usage is TRBJ2-6; 9 bases line up with TRBD2. The CDR3 is 21 residues long. Trimming at V came to 5 bases and at J to 1 base, leaving 18 bases not matched to a gene. In germline, CDR1 is MNHEY, CDR2 SVGEGT. DNA of the CDR3: TGTGCCAGCAGTCAGTTGGCTAGCGGGGCCGCGGGAGGATCTGGGGCCAACGTCCTGACTTTC. This sequence encodes CASSQLASGAAGGSGANVLTF.

The count of this clone is one. The chain joins TRBV7-3 to TRBJ2-3; 10 bases match TRBD1. The junction had 6 bases not matched to a gene; V was cut back by 4 bases and J by 5 bases. The germline CDR1 and CDR2 sequences are SGHTA and FQGTGA. The CDR3 sequence is 15 residues long. The CDR3 here is CASSSQGQGEDTQYF. The CDR3 nucleotides are TGTGCCAGCAGCTCACAAGGACAGGGGGAAGATACGCAGTATTTT.

The genes are TRBV28 and TRBJ1-2, with D possibly being TRBD1 (5 bases). The CDR3 extends over 13 amino acids. Trimming left V 6 bases short and J 11 bases short, with 19 bases between. CDR1 and CDR2 (germline): MDHEN, SYDVKM. The CDR3 DNA sequence: TGTGCCAGCAGCGCCCTGCCCCCGACAGATTACACCTTC. This codes for CASSALPPTDYTF.

J is TRBJ2-3 and V is TRBV7-2; D unclear. CDR1 and CDR2 (germline): SGHTA, FQGNSA. The ends were cut back, 1 base at V and 0 bases at J, with 8 bases in the middle. This CDR3 is built from 15 residues. The CDR3 sequence is CASSLEVQSTDTQYF. CDR3 bases: TGTGCCAGCAGCTTAGAAGTGCAGAGCACAGATACGCAGTATTTT.

The V call is TRBV12-3 or TRBV12-4, the J call TRBJ1-2, with no clear D. V shed 3 bases and J shed 8 bases, with 13 bases lying between them. The CDR3 is 13 residues long. The CDR3 DNA is TGTGCCAGCAGTTTTATCGGCAGCGAAGGCTACACCTTC. Its translation: CASSFIGSEGYTF.

The rearrangement uses TRBV7-2 and TRBJ2-4; D might be TRBD1 (5 bases). Per the germline V gene, CDR1 is SGHTA and CDR2 is FQGNSA. This CDR3 is 14 amino acids long. Deletions cut 3 bases from V and 7 bases from J, with 13 bases between. Here the CDR3 reads CASSLGRAWNIQYF. The CDR3 nucleotides read TGTGCCAGCAGCTTGGGCAGGGCGTGGAACATTCAGTACTTC.

This chain uses TRBV10-3 with TRBJ1-4; D remains unclear. Trimming removed 3 bases from V and 0 bases from J, with 8 bases in between. CDR1 is ENHRY and CDR2 is SYGVKD in the germline V gene. The length of the CDR3 is 15 residues. The CDR3 DNA reads as TGTGCCATCAGTGATGGAGAGACAACTAATGAAAAACTGTTTTTT. It specifies CAISDGETTNEKLFF.

The V call is TRBV19, the J call TRBJ1-6; 8 bases line up with TRBD1. V lost 5 bases and J lost 10; bases outside the gene matches: 7. This CDR3 contains 14 residues. CDR1 and CDR2 from the germline V gene are LNHDA and SQIVND (reference sequence). The CDR3 DNA is TGTGCCAGTAGTGAGACAGGGGCGGGCTCACCCCTCCACTTT. Encoded protein: CASSETGAGSPLHF.

In its sample, this clone was seen a few times. The chain joins TRBV11-2 to TRBJ1-2; D gene ambiguous. The CDR3 has 15 residues. CDR1 is SGHAT, CDR2 FQNNGV, per germline. The V gene lost 1 base and the J gene lost 4 bases, with 13 bases spanning the gap. CDR3 sequence (DNA): TGTGCCAGCAGCTTAGGTCGAGCGTTCACCTATGGCTACACCTTC. Protein sequence: CASSLGRAFTYGYTF.

This chain uses TRBV5-1 with TRBJ1-2; D remains ambiguous. Germline V gene sequence: CDR1 SGHRS, CDR2 YFSETQ. CDR3 size: 12 residues. V lost 0 bases, J lost 7 bases, and 7 bases lay in between. The CDR3: CASSLDSGGYTF. The CDR3 region has the DNA TGCGCCAGCAGCTTGGATTCGGGTGGCTACACCTTC.

Written as DNA, the CDR3 is TGTGCCAGCAGTTTAGTCGAGGGGAGGGCCTACGAGCAGTACTTC. Protein product: CASSLVEGRAYEQYF. The genes are TRBV28 and TRBJ2-7; 7 nucleotides align to TRBD2. Germline lookup yields CDR1 MDHEN and CDR2 SYDVKM. Trimming at V came to 2 bases and at J to 2 bases, leaving 6 bases not matched to a gene. The CDR3 loop spans 15 amino acids.

The J gene is TRBJ2-1, the V gene TRBV5-6, with 15 bases aligning to TRBD2. The length of the CDR3 is 17 residues. Trimming cost V 4 bases and J 5 bases; bases outside gene matches: 7. Per germline, CDR1 SGHDT and CDR2 YYEEEE. In DNA, the CDR3 is TGTGCCAGCAGCCCACCGGGACTAGCGGGGGGTAACAATGAGCAGTTCTTC. Translated, it gives CASSPPGLAGGNNEQFF.